This T cell receptor beta chain was retrieved from a study of vaccination and CD4 T cells after COVID-19. This clonotype was detected only once. Its antigen is unknown. The Oncomine TCR Beta short-read assay sequenced DNA from cultured CD4+ T cells. From CD4+ T cells that had been cultured, genomic DNA was extracted. TCRdb re-derived calls from the PCR reads in MiXCR, one entry per CDR3 protein. This sample yields about 20,000 distinct CDR3 sequences, of which around half are seen a single time; 7.4% belongs to the top ten. Treatment noted: approximately 11-day PBMC culture with coronavirus spike peptide pools or control peptides (ViraFEST assay). Germline loops: CDR1 KGHDR, CDR2 SFDVKD. The CDR3 is 14 amino acids. V was clipped by 1 base and J by 3 bases, with 8 bases between them.

The source is a human donor who had recovered from COVID-19. Specimen: CD4+ T cells from blood, cultured in vitro. The V call is TRBV24-1, the J call TRBJ1-2; D might be TRBD1 (5 bases). The CDR3 DNA sequence: TGTGCCACCAGTGATTTTGCGACAGACTATGGCTACACCTTC. It encodes CATSDFATDYGYTF.